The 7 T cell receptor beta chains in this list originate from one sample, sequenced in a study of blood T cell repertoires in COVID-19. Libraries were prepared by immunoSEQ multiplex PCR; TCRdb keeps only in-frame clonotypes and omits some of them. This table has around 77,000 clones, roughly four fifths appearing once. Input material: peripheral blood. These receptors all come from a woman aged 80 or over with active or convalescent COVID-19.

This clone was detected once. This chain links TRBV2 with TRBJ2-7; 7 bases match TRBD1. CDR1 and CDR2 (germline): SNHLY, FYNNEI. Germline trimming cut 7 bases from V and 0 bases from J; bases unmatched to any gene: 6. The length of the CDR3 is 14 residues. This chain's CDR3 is CASKQGETSYEQYF. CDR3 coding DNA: TGTGCCAGCAAGCAGGGGGAAACCTCCTACGAGCAGTACTTC.

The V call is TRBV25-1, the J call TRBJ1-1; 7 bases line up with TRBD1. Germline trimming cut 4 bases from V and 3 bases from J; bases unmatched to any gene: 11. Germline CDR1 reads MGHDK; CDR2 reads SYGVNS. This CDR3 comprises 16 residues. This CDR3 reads CASSGLLTGDDTEAFF. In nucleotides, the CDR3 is TGTGCCAGCAGTGGTTTGTTAACAGGGGACGACACTGAAGCTTTCTTT. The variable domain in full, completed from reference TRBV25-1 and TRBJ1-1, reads EADIYQTPRYLVIGTGKKITLECSQTMGHDKMYWYQQDPGMELHLIHYSYGVNSTEKGDLSSESTVSRIRTEHFPLTLESARPSHTSQYLCASSGLLTGDDTEAFFGQGTRLTVV.

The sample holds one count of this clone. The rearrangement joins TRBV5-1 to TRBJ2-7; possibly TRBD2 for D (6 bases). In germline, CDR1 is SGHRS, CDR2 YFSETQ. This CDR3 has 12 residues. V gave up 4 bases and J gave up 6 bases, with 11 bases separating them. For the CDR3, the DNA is TGCGCCAGCAGCCGGGACTTTCGCGAGCAGTACTTC. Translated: CASSRDFREQYF.

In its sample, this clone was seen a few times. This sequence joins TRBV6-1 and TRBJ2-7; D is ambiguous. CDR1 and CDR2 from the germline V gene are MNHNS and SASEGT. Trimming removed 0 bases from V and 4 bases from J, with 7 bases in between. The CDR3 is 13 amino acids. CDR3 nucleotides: TGTGCCAGCAGTGAAGCGGCTGGTTACGAGCAGTACTTC. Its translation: CASSEAAGYEQYF.

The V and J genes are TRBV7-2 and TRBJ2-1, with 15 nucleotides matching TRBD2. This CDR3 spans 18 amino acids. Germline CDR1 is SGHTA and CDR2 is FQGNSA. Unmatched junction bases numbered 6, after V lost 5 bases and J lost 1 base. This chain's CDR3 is CASSLPGLAGGSYNEQFF. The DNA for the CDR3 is TGTGCCAGCAGCCTCCCGGGACTAGCGGGGGGTTCCTACAATGAGCAGTTCTTC.

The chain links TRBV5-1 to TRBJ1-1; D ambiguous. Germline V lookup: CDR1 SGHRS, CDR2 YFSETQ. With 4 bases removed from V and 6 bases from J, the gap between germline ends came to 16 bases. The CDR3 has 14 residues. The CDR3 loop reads CASSLYRGLAEAFF. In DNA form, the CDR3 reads TGCGCCAGCAGCCTCTACCGAGGTCTGGCTGAAGCTTTCTTT.

CDR3 residues: CASSPTRTRAKNIQYF. As DNA, the CDR3 is TGTGCCAGCAGCCCAACACGCACCAGAGCCAAAAACATTCAGTACTTC. The chain links TRBV7-2 to TRBJ2-4; no clear D gene. CDR1 is SGHTA and CDR2 is FQGNSA in the germline V gene. Trimming stripped 5 bases from V and 0 bases from J, with 14 bases between. CDR3 length equals 16 residues.